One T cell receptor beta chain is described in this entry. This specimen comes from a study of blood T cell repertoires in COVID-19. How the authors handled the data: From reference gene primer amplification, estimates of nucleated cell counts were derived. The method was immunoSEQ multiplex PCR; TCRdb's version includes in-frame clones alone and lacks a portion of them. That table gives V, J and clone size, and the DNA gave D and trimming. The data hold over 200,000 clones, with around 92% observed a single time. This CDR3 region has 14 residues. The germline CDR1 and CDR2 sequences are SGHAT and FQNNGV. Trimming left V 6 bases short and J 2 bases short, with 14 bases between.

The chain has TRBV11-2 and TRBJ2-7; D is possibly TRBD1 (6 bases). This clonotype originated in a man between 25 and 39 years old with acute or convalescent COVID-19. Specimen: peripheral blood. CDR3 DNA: TGTGCCAGCAGAGATCGGGACAACACCTACGAGCAGTACTTC. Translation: CASRDRDNTYEQYF.